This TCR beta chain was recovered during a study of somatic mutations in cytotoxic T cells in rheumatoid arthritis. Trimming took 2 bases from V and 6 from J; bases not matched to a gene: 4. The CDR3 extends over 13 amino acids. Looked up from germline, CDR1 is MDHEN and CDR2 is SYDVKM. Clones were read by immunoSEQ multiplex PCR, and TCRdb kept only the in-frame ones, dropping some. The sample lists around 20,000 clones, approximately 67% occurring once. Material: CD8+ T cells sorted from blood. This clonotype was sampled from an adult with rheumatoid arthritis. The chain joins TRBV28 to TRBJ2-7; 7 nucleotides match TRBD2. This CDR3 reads CASSLIGGGEQYF. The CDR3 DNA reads TGTGCCAGCAGTTTAATTGGCGGGGGCGAGCAGTACTTC.